The clone carrying this T cell receptor beta chain appeared once. Other DNA variants within this sample encode the same CDR3. This sample was taken from a study of shared clonotypes between healthy human individuals. For every subset, genomic DNA was evenly distributed across several immunoSEQ plates. The authors loaded 200 ng DNA, around 30,000 T cell genomes, into sorted-subset replicate PCRs. TCRdb's copy holds only in-frame clones and misses some; the assay was immunoSEQ multiplex PCR. The sample has more than 500,000 clones, 95% to 97% seen once. Germline lookup yields CDR1 MDHEN and CDR2 SYDVKM. Trimming removed 3 bases at V and 5 bases at J, with 10 bases between. The CDR3 consists of 13 residues.

The receptor was derived from a woman aged 30 to 39 in good health. The sample consisted of naive CD4+ T cells sorted from blood. Subset indicated: CD45RA+ positively selected. The chain is built from TRBV28 and TRBJ1-2, with TRBD1 as a possible D gene (6 bases). The CDR3 region is CASSLDRVYGYTF. CDR3 DNA: TGTGCCAGCAGTTTGGACAGAGTGTATGGCTACACCTTC.